These 28 T cell receptor beta chains originate from one sample sequenced in a study. From the RT-PCR reads, TCRdb called clonotypes with MiXCR, one entry per CDR3 protein. The sample includes 550,000 to 750,000 distinct CDR3 sequences, approximately 15% of them seen just once. Sequenced sample: memory CD4+ T cells from blood. These receptor sequences come from a female donor in good health, serving as a healthy control.

This clonotype was seen many times. V gene TRBV12-3 or TRBV12-4 combines with J gene TRBJ2-5, with TRBD2 matching over 13 bases. This CDR3 spans 16 amino acids. Trimming took 6 bases from V and 1 from J; bases not matched to a gene: 5. The CDR3: CASSLGLAGVQETQYF. The CDR3 region has the DNA TGTGCCAGCAGCCTAGGACTAGCGGGGGTCCAAGAGACCCAGTACTTC.

This chain links TRBV20-1 with TRBJ1-5, with D possibly being TRBD1 (5 bases). The germline gives CDR1 DFQATT, CDR2 SNEGSKA (reference sequence). The CDR3 totals 14 residues. V was trimmed by 6 bases and J by 0 bases, leaving 12 bases between them. The CDR3 DNA reads as TGCAGTGCGGGGCAGTTTCATAGCAATCAGCCCCAGCATTTT. As protein: CSAGQFHSNQPQHF.

This clonotype has only a few counts. The genes are TRBV5-1 and TRBJ2-2, with TRBD1 identical over 8 bases. V was clipped by 4 bases and J by 4 bases; unmatched bases: 6. The CDR3 length is 15 residues. Germline loops: CDR1 SGHRS, CDR2 YFSETQ. The CDR3 nucleotides are TGCGCCAGCAGCCTACGGACAGGGCCCACCGGGGAGCTGTTTTTT. Encoded protein: CASSLRTGPTGELFF.

The rearrangement joins TRBV5-8 to TRBJ1-4; D is possibly TRBD1 (6 bases). This CDR3 contains 15 residues. V dropped 2 bases and J dropped 7 bases, with 15 bases sitting between them. CDR1 and CDR2 from the germline V gene are SGHTS and YDEGEE. The CDR3 loop is CASSFWGAGGEKLFF. The CDR3, as DNA: TGTGCCAGCAGCTTTTGGGGGGCAGGTGGTGAAAAACTGTTTTTT. The entire variable domain, with the rest obtained from reference TRBV5-8 and TRBJ1-4, is as follows: EAGVTQSPTHLIKTRGQQATLRCSPISGHTSVYWYQQALGLGLQFLLWYDEGEERNRGNFPPRFSGRQFPNYSSELNVNALELEDSALYLCASSFWGAGGEKLFFGSGTQLSVL.

Turning to this clonotype: A read error may produce the germline difference seen at one junction end. The genes are TRBV12-3 or TRBV12-4 and TRBJ2-3; 7 positions agree with TRBD2. The CDR3 is 16 amino acids. CDR3 DNA: TGTGCCAGCACCCCGGGTGGGAGGGCCGGCACAGATACGGAGTATTTT. Its protein product is CASTPGGRAGTDTEYF.

In this sample, this clonotype turned up a few times. The J gene is TRBJ2-7, the V gene TRBV5-1, with TRBD2 matching over 8 bases. The CDR3 extends over 15 amino acids. Germline V gene data show CDR1 as SGHRS and CDR2 as YFSETQ. V shed 3 bases, J shed 4 bases, and the junction held 9 bases outside the gene matches. The CDR3 DNA reads as TGCGCCAGCAGCTCGACCGGGACTAGGGCTTACGAGCAGTACTTC. Translated: CASSSTGTRAYEQYF.

The sample holds many counts of this clonotype. The chain employs TRBV12-3 or TRBV12-4 and TRBJ1-5; D perhaps matches TRBD1 (6 bases). This CDR3 has 14 residues. V was cut by 5 bases and J by 6 bases, with 14 bases left in between. The CDR3 nucleotides read TGTGCCAGCAGTCTAACAGGAGGGGGTCAGCCCCAGCATTTT. It codes for CASSLTGGGQPQHF.

Worth noting for this clonotype: One base away lies a much larger clone, so this may be a sequencing read error. The rearrangement links TRBV7-3 to TRBJ2-2; D gene unclear. The CDR3 covers 13 residues. Trimming removed 7 bases at V and 6 bases at J, with 12 bases between. Germline lookup yields CDR1 SGHTA and CDR2 FQGTGA. The CDR3 protein is CASTPQIAGELFF. The CDR3, as DNA: TGTGCCAGCACCCCTCAGATAGCCGGGGAGCTGTTTTTT.

This clonotype was seen a few times. The chain has TRBV7-3 and TRBJ2-5; a possible D gene is TRBD2 (5 bases). Per germline, CDR1 SGHTA and CDR2 FQGTGA. The CDR3 spans 14 residues. Trimming took 5 bases from V and 2 from J, leaving 12 bases between them. The CDR3 nucleotides are TGTGCCAGCAGCGAACTAGGGCATCAAGAGACCCAGTACTTC. As protein: CASSELGHQETQYF.

The table lists this clonotype with a few counts. The chain joins TRBV24-1 to TRBJ2-1; 7 bases match TRBD1. V gave up 4 bases and J gave up 0 bases; unmatched junction bases: 5. Germline V CDR1 and CDR2: KGHDR, SFDVKD. The CDR3 has 16 amino acids. CDR3 sequence: CATSDATGDSYNEQFF. CDR3 nucleotide sequence: TGTGCCACCAGTGACGCTACAGGGGACTCCTACAATGAGCAGTTCTTC.

CDR3 sequence: CASSLAPGDSYEQYF. CDR3 DNA: TGTGCCAGCAGCTTAGCTCCGGGTGACTCCTACGAGCAGTACTTC. The chain couples TRBV7-9 to TRBJ2-7; D gene unclear. Trimming took off 0 bases at V and 0 bases at J, with 9 bases between the two ends. There are 15 residues in the CDR3. Germline V CDR1 and CDR2: SEHNR, FQNEAQ (reference sequence).

V is TRBV6-5 and J is TRBJ2-1, with D possibly matching TRBD2 (6 bases). Germline V gene lookup returns CDR1 MNHEY and CDR2 SVGAGI. Trimming removed 5 bases from V and 8 bases from J, with 13 bases in between. The CDR3 sequence is 13 residues long. CDR3: CASSLDGGDEQFF. The CDR3 nucleotides read TGTGCCAGCAGTCTCGACGGAGGGGATGAGCAGTTCTTC.

This clonotype was observed a few times. The rearrangement joins TRBV6-1 to TRBJ1-5, with D uncertain. The germline V gene has CDR1 MNHNS and CDR2 SASEGT. The CDR3 loop spans 15 amino acids. V lost 4 bases to trimming and J lost 0 bases, with 10 bases between them. Here the CDR3 reads CASSVQDYSNQPQHF. The DNA for the CDR3 is TGTGCCAGCAGTGTCCAGGATTATAGCAATCAGCCCCAGCATTTT.

There are a few counts of this clonotype. The chain has TRBV6-5 and TRBJ2-2, with 7 bases fitting TRBD2. After removal of 0 bases from V and 6 bases from J, the junction contained 7 bases not matched to a gene. The germline V gene encodes CDR1 MNHEY and CDR2 SVGAGI. CDR3 length equals 16 residues. CDR3 nucleotide sequence: TGTGCCAGCAGTTACTCGGGTTTGGCGGGGGCCGGGGAGCTGTTTTTT. Translated: CASSYSGLAGAGELFF.

V and J are TRBV5-6 and TRBJ2-7; D is perhaps TRBD1 (5 bases). Per the germline V gene, CDR1 is SGHDT and CDR2 is YYEEEE. The CDR3 has 15 residues. Between the trimmed V and J ends, which lost 5 bases and 7 bases, there was a span of 22 bases. CDR3 nucleotides: TGTGCCAGCAGGACCAGGGCTCTCCTGTCGAAAGAGCAGTACTTC. Translation: CASRTRALLSKEQYF.

This clonotype has just a few counts. CDR3 in DNA: TGTGCCAGCAGCCCGTCGCTAGCGGGAGTGGCTGAGCAGTTCTTC. As protein: CASSPSLAGVAEQFF. The V call is TRBV11-2, the J call TRBJ2-1; 10 positions match TRBD2. Per the germline V gene, CDR1 is SGHAT and CDR2 is FQNNGV. This CDR3 spans 15 amino acids. The J segment lost 9 bases and the V segment lost 5 bases, leaving 10 bases of the junction unmatched.

This clonotype was found a few times. The genes are TRBV5-1 and TRBJ1-2; no definite D call. The CDR3 spans 15 residues. Germline V gene sequence: CDR1 SGHRS, CDR2 YFSETQ. Trimming cost V 0 bases and J 0 bases, with 9 bases left between them. In DNA form, the CDR3 reads TGCGCCAGCAGCTTGGTAGCCGGTCCTAACTATGGCTACACCTTC. It encodes CASSLVAGPNYGYTF.

This clonotype was recorded a few times. The chain combines TRBV29-1 with TRBJ2-1; D might be TRBD1 or TRBD2, each matching 5 bases. Germline CDR1 and CDR2: SQVTM and ANQGSEA. CDR3 length: 13 amino acids. V lost 6 bases and J 1 base, leaving 10 bases between the germline ends. CDR3 loop: CSVVRGSYNEQFF. CDR3 sequence (DNA): TGCAGCGTCGTGAGGGGATCCTACAATGAGCAGTTCTTC.

V usage is TRBV28 and J usage is TRBJ2-7; maybe TRBD2 (5 bases). Trimming removed 4 bases from V and 6 bases from J, with 22 bases in between. Per germline, CDR1 MDHEN and CDR2 SYDVKM. The CDR3 runs 16 residues. CDR3 DNA sequence: TGTGCCAGCAGTTCACGTAGCGCCGACGGCCTGGGCGAGCAGTACTTC. This encodes CASSSRSADGLGEQYF.

This clonotype has more than one count but fewer than ten. The chain has TRBV2 and TRBJ2-2; no reliable D call. This CDR3 region has 12 residues. Germline CDR1 reads SNHLY; CDR2 reads FYNNEI. V was shortened by 7 bases and J by 3 bases, with 6 bases between the two germline ends. CDR3 region: CASNPYTGELFF. CDR3 coding DNA: TGTGCCAGCAACCCGTACACCGGGGAGCTGTTTTTT. The whole variable domain, filled in from reference TRBV2 and TRBJ2-2, reads EPEVTQTPSHQVTQMGQEVILRCVPISNHLYFYWYRQILGQKVEFLVSFYNNEISEKSEIFDDQFSVERPDGSNFTLKIRSTKLEDSAMYFCASNPYTGELFFGEGSRLTVL.

In this sample, this clonotype turned up many times. The DNA for the CDR3 is TGCAGCGTTGAGACCCCTGGGACAGGGGGCACAGATACGCAGTATTTT. Protein product: CSVETPGTGGTDTQYF. This chain joins TRBV29-1 and TRBJ2-3; TRBD1 aligns across 10 bases. The CDR3 has 16 residues. Unmatched junction bases numbered 7, after V lost 3 bases and J lost 1 base. Germline assignment: CDR1 SQVTM and CDR2 ANQGSEA.

The V gene is TRBV5-1, the J gene TRBJ2-7, with TRBD1 identical over 9 bases. The CDR3 runs 14 residues. Germline assignment: CDR1 SGHRS and CDR2 YFSETQ. With 5 bases clipped from V and 4 bases from J, the junction kept 7 bases outside the gene matches. CDR3 protein: CASSPAGQGYEQYF. The CDR3 bases are TGCGCCAGCAGTCCGGCGGGACAGGGATACGAGCAGTACTTC.

This clonotype was observed at least ten times. The rearrangement links TRBV10-3 to TRBJ1-6, with 7 nucleotides matching TRBD1. V shed 3 bases, J shed 6 bases, and the junction held 2 bases outside the gene matches. The CDR3 sequence is 14 residues long. The germline V gene has CDR1 ENHRY and CDR2 SYGVKD. The CDR3 spells CAISDRGTNSPLHF. CDR3 in DNA: TGTGCCATCAGTGACAGGGGGACTAATTCACCCCTCCACTTT.

In this sample, this clonotype turned up a few times. V gene TRBV11-3 combines with J gene TRBJ2-1; D is unresolved. CDR1 is SGHNT, CDR2 YENEEA, per germline. V lost 0 bases and J 5 bases, leaving 8 bases between the germline ends. This CDR3 is built from 14 residues. The CDR3 sequence: CASSLDSKNNEQFF. The CDR3 nucleotides read TGTGCCAGCAGCTTAGACTCTAAGAACAATGAGCAGTTCTTC.

The V gene is TRBV6-5, the J gene TRBJ2-7; D possibly matches TRBD1 or TRBD2 (5 bases each). CDR1 MNHEY and CDR2 SVGAGI come from the germline V gene. Deletions cut 8 bases from V and 3 bases from J, with 20 bases between. CDR3 length equals 15 residues. This chain's CDR3 is CASSVTLGPNYEQYF. DNA for the CDR3: TGTGCCAGCTCAGTTACTTTGGGACCAAACTACGAGCAGTACTTC.

The chain couples TRBV18 to TRBJ2-7; possible D gene TRBD2, 5 bases. Trimming stripped 3 bases from V and 3 bases from J, with 15 bases between. Germline V gene lookup returns CDR1 KGHSH and CDR2 LQKENI. CDR3 length: 15 amino acids. The DNA of the CDR3 is TGTGCCAGCTCACCCGGACTGGCCGGGGACTACGAGCAGTACTTC. Protein: CASSPGLAGDYEQYF.

This clonotype was observed a handful of times. The rearrangement links TRBV6-5 to TRBJ1-1; TRBD1 aligns across 7 bases. CDR3 length: 14 amino acids. Germline trimming cut 5 bases from V and 4 bases from J; bases unmatched to any gene: 7. CDR1 is MNHEY, CDR2 SVGAGI, per germline. The CDR3 DNA follows: TGTGCCAGCAGTGAAGACAGGGCAGTCACTGAAGCTTTCTTT. Amino acid sequence: CASSEDRAVTEAFF.

In this sample, this clonotype turned up many times. This chain links TRBV3-1 with TRBJ1-2; D call uncertain. The CDR3 sequence is 15 residues long. Germline CDR1 is LGHDT and CDR2 is YNNKEL (reference sequence). Trimming pared 0 bases from V and 0 bases from J, leaving 8 bases between. The CDR3 DNA reads TGTGCCAGCAGCCAAGAGGCCGGTGCTAACTATGGCTACACCTTC. This translates into CASSQEAGANYGYTF.